The clone carrying this TCR beta chain was seen many times. The sample comes from a study of metastatic and nonmetastatic thyroid tumors. The wider study: The comparison covered peripheral blood and tumor or nodule tissue in malignant and benign thyroid patients.

TCRdb ran MiXCR on the PCR reads. The sample lists about 52,000 clones; 17% were seen once. Patients underwent thyroid surgery, and none had received any treatment before it. Germline CDR1 is SNHLY and CDR2 is FYNNEI. This CDR3 region has 14 residues. V dropped 5 bases and J dropped 9; count of bases not matched to a gene: 7. The receptor's source is a female donor with papillary thyroid cancer or a benign thyroid nodule (not recorded which). Some clones in this sample may be carry-over from other donors' samples. Material for sequencing was blood. The gene calls are TRBV2 and TRBJ2-4; 10 bases match TRBD1. This chain's CDR3 is CASSLGTGDIIQYF. The CDR3 bases are TGTGCCAGCAGTCTCGGGACAGGGGATATCATTCAGTACTTC.